Each of the 6 T cell receptor beta chains below was sequenced from the same sample in a study of blood T cell repertoires in COVID-19. Here immunoSEQ multiplex PCR was the method, and the copy in TCRdb shows in-frame clones only, minus some. This table holds 400,000 to 450,000 clones, around nine tenths found once. The sequenced material came from peripheral blood. Receptor source: a woman in her thirties or forties with COVID-19, enrolled during active disease.

The chain recombines TRBV5-1 with TRBJ1-3, with 7 bases fitting TRBD1. The CDR3 covers 15 residues. In germline, CDR1 is SGHRS, CDR2 YFSETQ. The ends lost 4 bases at V and 3 bases at J; junction bases unmatched: 7. The CDR3 DNA reads as TGCGCCAGCAGCAAAACAGGGGCGGGTGGAAACACCATATATTTT. Its protein product is CASSKTGAGGNTIYF. The full variable domain, its missing parts supplied by reference TRBV5-1 and TRBJ1-3, is KAGVTQTPRYLIKTRGQQVTLSCSPISGHRSVSWYQQTPGQGLQFLFEYFSETQRNKGNFPGRFSGRQFSNSRSEMNVSTLELGDSALYLCASSKTGAGGNTIYFGEGSWLTVV.

V and J are TRBV28 and TRBJ1-2, with a weak D call TRBD1 (6 bases). Germline CDR1 reads MDHEN; CDR2 reads SYDVKM. The length of the CDR3 is 14 residues. V gave up 6 bases and J gave up 4 bases, with 15 bases separating them. The CDR3 nucleotides are TGTGCCAGCAGGAGGTCTGACAGGAGCTATGGCTACACCTTC. Translation: CASRRSDRSYGYTF.

The genes are TRBV6-2 or TRBV6-3 and TRBJ1-5, with D unclear. Per germline, CDR1 MNHEY and CDR2 SVGEGT. V shed 2 bases and J shed 5 bases, with 22 bases lying between them. This CDR3 has 18 amino acids. The CDR3 is CASSYGPREPEGDQPQHF. The CDR3 DNA reads as TGTGCCAGCAGTTACGGACCTAGAGAACCGGAGGGCGATCAGCCCCAGCATTTT.

Note on this clone: Distinct nucleotide sequences in the sample also encode this CDR3. V and J are TRBV9 and TRBJ1-2; 12 positions agree with TRBD1. V lost 0 bases, J lost 4 bases, and 4 bases stayed unmatched. The CDR3 runs to 16 residues. Germline CDR1 is SGDLS and CDR2 is YYNGEE. CDR3 nucleotide sequence: TGTGCCAGCAGCGTAGTTGGGACAGGGGGCAGCTATGGCTACACCTTC. Translating it yields CASSVVGTGGSYGYTF.

Concerning this clone itself: Different DNA sequences within this sample yield the same CDR3. The V and J genes are TRBV5-1 and TRBJ2-7, with 8 nucleotides matching TRBD1. Germline assignment: CDR1 SGHRS and CDR2 YFSETQ. Germline trimming cut 4 bases from V and 0 bases from J; bases unmatched to any gene: 3. This CDR3 is built from 14 residues. The DNA for the CDR3 is TGCGCCAGCAGCCTCGACAGGGGCTCCTACGAGCAGTACTTC. Protein product: CASSLDRGSYEQYF.

This sequence joins TRBV5-1 and TRBJ1-1, with a tentative D call TRBD1 (5 bases). The germline CDR1 and CDR2 sequences are SGHRS and YFSETQ. Trimming removed 0 bases from V and 0 bases from J, with 15 bases in between. This CDR3 spans 17 amino acids. The CDR3 nucleotides read TGCGCCAGCAGCTTGGGACAGCTTGGGAAACTGAACACTGAAGCTTTCTTT. It encodes CASSLGQLGKLNTEAFF.